This TCR beta chain was sequenced in a study of blood T cell repertoires in COVID-19. At the level of the study: Acute-phase and convalescent COVID-19 samples originated in the United States, Italy and Spain. T cells, B-cell-depleted T cells, or PBMCs provided the cDNA or gDNA that served as material.

Original analysis: Estimation of nucleated cell counts relied on the amplification of reference gene primers. Produced via immunoSEQ multiplex PCR; TCRdb's table is partial and in-frame only. Clonal size and the V and J genes are those of that table, whereas D and trimming came from the DNA. This table holds about 340,000 clones, 92% found once. Grouping used clinical history reported by participants in a survey and questionnaire. V lost 6 bases to trimming and J lost 10 bases, with 13 bases between them. The CDR3 is made up of 13 amino acids. The TCR sequence derives from a woman between 25 and 40 years old who had recovered from COVID-19. The sequenced sample consisted of PBMCs or T cells enriched from blood (not recorded which). V and J are TRBV12-3 or TRBV12-4 and TRBJ1-6; D is unclear. CDR3 nucleotides: TGTGCCAGCAGCCGGGGAGAAAGGTCACCCCTCCACTTT. Its translation: CASSRGERSPLHF.